Listed below are T cell receptor beta chains from one sample, sequenced in a study of T cell repertoires in cytomegalovirus infection. TCRdb called the reads again in MiXCR, with one record for every CDR3 protein. The sample carries around 290,000 distinct CDR3 sequences, roughly 23% recorded once. Sequencing input: PBMCs. Every receptor here comes from a human donor in good health (CMV status not recorded). Some clones in this sample may be carry-over from other donors' samples. Each CDR3 is given with its conserved first and last residue. The order of the fields is D gene, clone size, V gene, J gene, CDR3 DNA, CDR3 protein. A D gene is named only where the DNA matches it firmly. A row's size may be missing; if present it is once, few, many or a size class.

D: TRBD1; size: -; V: TRBV20-1; J: TRBJ1-5; DNA: TGCAGTGCTAGAGAGTCGGACAGGGGAATCTTGAGCAATCAGCCCCAGCATTTT; CDR3: CSARESDRGILSNQPQHF
D: TRBD2; size: many; V: TRBV7-2; J: TRBJ2-7; DNA: TGTGCCAGCAGCTTAGACCTGGGACTATTCTACGAGCAGTACTTC; CDR3: CASSLDLGLFYEQYF
D: -; size: -; V: TRBV7-4; J: TRBJ1-6; DNA: TGTGCCAGCAGCTTAGCGAGGGACGGGGATTCACCCCTCCACTTT; CDR3: CASSLARDGDSPLHF
D: TRBD2; size: few; V: TRBV5-3; J: TRBJ2-7; DNA: TGTGCCAGCAGCGGCGGGACTAGCTACGAGCAGTACTTC; CDR3: CASSGGTSYEQYF
D: -; size: -; V: TRBV7-6; J: TRBJ1-5; DNA: TGTGCCAGCAGCTTAGCGGGGCGCGGGGCCGAATATCAGCCCCAGCATTTT; CDR3: CASSLAGRGAEYQPQHF
D: -; size: -; V: TRBV11-2; J: TRBJ2-2; DNA: TGTGCCAGCAGCAAGGGGGCGGGAGCTCACACCGGGGAGCTGTTTTTT; CDR3: CASSKGAGAHTGELFF
D: -; size: -; V: TRBV7-9; J: TRBJ2-3; DNA: TGTGCCAGCAGGCGTACAGGGGAGGTTGATACGCAGTATTTT; CDR3: CASRRTGEVDTQYF
D: TRBD2; size: -; V: TRBV19; J: TRBJ2-4; DNA: TGTGCCAGTGGCTTAGCGGGAGTCATGAACATTCAGTACTTC; CDR3: CASGLAGVMNIQYF
D: -; size: few; V: TRBV7-3; J: TRBJ2-2; DNA: TGTGCCAGCAGCCATAACGGCGGGGAGCTGTTTTTT; CDR3: CASSHNGGELFF
D: -; size: many; V: TRBV5-1; J: TRBJ2-1; DNA: TGCGCCAGCAGCCTCATTGGACAGTCCAGGAACAATGAGCAGTTCTTC; CDR3: CASSLIGQSRNNEQFF
D: TRBD1; size: few; V: TRBV29-1; J: TRBJ2-1; DNA: TGCAGCGTTGGGGACAGGGGTTACAATGAGCAGTTCTTC; CDR3: CSVGDRGYNEQFF
D: TRBD1; size: -; V: TRBV28; J: TRBJ2-2; DNA: TGTGCCAGCAGGTACACAGGGGCGAACACCGGGGAGCTGTTTTTT; CDR3: CASRYTGANTGELFF
D: TRBD2; size: -; V: TRBV5-1; J: TRBJ2-7; DNA: TGCGCCAGCAGCCCCGGACTAGCGGGGGGCTCGTCCTACGAGCAGTACTTC; CDR3: CASSPGLAGGSSYEQYF
D: -; size: many; V: TRBV7-2; J: TRBJ1-1; DNA: TGTGCCAGCAGCTTAGAGTGGAATCCGAACACTGAAGCTTTCTTT; CDR3: CASSLEWNPNTEAFF
D: TRBD1; size: -; V: TRBV15; J: TRBJ1-1; DNA: TGTGCCACCAGCAGCGGACAGGTGGGGAACACTGAAGCTTTCTTT; CDR3: CATSSGQVGNTEAFF
D: -; size: few; V: TRBV24-1; J: TRBJ2-3; DNA: TGTGCCACCGAAGAGTGGGAGACGGATACGCAGTATTTT; CDR3: CATEEWETDTQYF
D: TRBD2; size: few; V: TRBV5-1; J: TRBJ2-1; DNA: TGCGCCAGCACGACTAGCGGGCACAATGAGCAGTTCTTC; CDR3: CASTTSGHNEQFF
D: -; size: many; V: TRBV7-2; J: TRBJ2-7; DNA: TGTGCCAGCAGCCAGAGGTACGAGCAGTACTTC; CDR3: CASSQRYEQYF
D: TRBD1; size: -; V: TRBV7-2; J: TRBJ1-1; DNA: TGTGCCAGCAGCTTAGGAGGGGGCGCAGGGGGTTTCGGAGCTTTCTTT; CDR3: CASSLGGGAGGFGAFF
D: -; size: many; V: TRBV19; J: TRBJ2-1; DNA: TGTGCCAGCTGGGACTGGTACAATGAGCAGTTCTTC; CDR3: CASWDWYNEQFF
D: -; size: -; V: TRBV27; J: TRBJ2-7; DNA: TGTGCCAGCAGTCCCCGAAAGACGGGAGCACCCCCTTACGAGCAGTACTTC; CDR3: CASSPRKTGAPPYEQYF
D: TRBD2; size: -; V: TRBV5-5; J: TRBJ2-3; DNA: TGTGCCAGCAGCTTGTATCCGGGGGGGATAGCAGATACGCAGTATTTT; CDR3: CASSLYPGGIADTQYF
D: -; size: -; V: TRBV6-2/TRBV6-3; J: TRBJ2-1; DNA: TGTGCCAGCAGGGACTGGATCAATGAGCAGTTCTTC; CDR3: CASRDWINEQFF